These 16 T cell receptor beta chains were sequenced from one sample in a study of neurological immune-mediated disorders. The sample's time point: longitudinal time-point 3. In TCRdb, the 5' RACE reads were re-called with MiXCR into one record per CDR3 protein. This table holds roughly 100,000 distinct CDR3 sequences, roughly a tenth found once. The source material was PBMCs. The receptors come from a female donor with HTLV-1-associated myelopathy (HAM/TSP).

At least ten counts were recorded for this clonotype. The genes are TRBV7-9 and TRBJ2-1, with TRBD1 identical over 7 bases. The trim removed 1 base at V and 2 bases at J, leaving 2 bases unmatched. This CDR3 spans 15 amino acids. Germline CDR1 and CDR2: SEHNR and FQNEAQ (reference sequence). CDR3 region: CASSLDRGTYNEQFF. CDR3 bases: TGTGCCAGCAGCTTAGACAGGGGAACCTACAATGAGCAGTTCTTC.

This clonotype was counted ten times or more. This chain connects TRBV6-5 to TRBJ1-1; a possible D gene is TRBD1 (5 bases). CDR1 MNHEY and CDR2 SVGAGI come from the germline V gene. This CDR3 contains 12 residues. V was clipped by 8 bases and J by 4 bases, with 11 bases between them. The DNA for the CDR3 is TGTGCCAGCTTGTGTGGGGCCACTGAAGCTTTCTTT. It codes for CASLCGATEAFF.

The V and J genes are TRBV10-3 and TRBJ2-3; 15 bases align to TRBD2. Germline V CDR1 and CDR2: ENHRY, SYGVKD. J was trimmed by 5 bases and V by 3 bases; bases with no gene match: 18. The CDR3 runs to 21 residues. The CDR3 is CAISEQPGLAGGPSRRDTQYF. In DNA, the CDR3 is TGTGCCATCAGTGAACAGCCGGGACTAGCGGGGGGCCCGTCGCGGAGAGATACGCAGTATTTT.

At least ten counts were recorded for this clonotype. The CDR3 spells CASSYSPSLAGGENEQFF. For the CDR3, the DNA is TGTGCCAGCAGTTACTCGCCCTCTCTAGCGGGGGGTGAGAATGAGCAGTTCTTC. V is TRBV6-6 and J is TRBJ2-1, with 11 bases lining up with TRBD2. J lost 7 bases, V lost 0 bases, and 11 bases had no gene match. Germline V gene lookup returns CDR1 MNHNY and CDR2 SVGAGI (reference sequence). The CDR3 contains 18 residues.

This rearrangement joins TRBV21-1 to TRBJ2-4; the DNA was not used to check the table's D call, TRBD1. TRBV21-1 is noted as a pseudogene. This CDR3 contains 15 residues. CDR3 nucleotides: TGTGCCAGCAGCAAGCGGGGACACGATAGAAACATTCAGTACTTC. It specifies CASSKRGHDRNIQYF.

Details on this clonotype: A read error may be the cause here, since a much bigger clone is one base away. The chain recombines TRBV20-1 with TRBJ2-7; weak D call: TRBD1 (5 bases). Germline V lookup: CDR1 DFQATT, CDR2 SNEGSKA (reference sequence). Between the trimmed V and J ends, which lost 1 base and 4 bases, there was a span of 17 bases. This CDR3 has 15 amino acids. CDR3 nucleotides: TGCAGTGCTAGAGGGCTGGACAAGGGGCTTTACGAGCAGTACTTC. Translating gives CSARGLDKGLYEQYF.

This clonotype was picked up many times. The chain is built from TRBV4-2 and TRBJ1-5; D is uncertain. V dropped 0 bases and J dropped 2 bases, with 8 bases sitting between them. This CDR3 comprises 15 residues. From germline, CDR1 is LGHNA and CDR2 YNFKEQ. For the CDR3, the DNA is TGTGCCAGCAGCCAAGATTCAGGACGCAATCAGCCCCAGCATTTT. This translates into CASSQDSGRNQPQHF.

This clonotype was observed at least ten times. The V call is TRBV7-9, the J call TRBJ1-2, with TRBD1 as a possible D gene (5 bases). The CDR3 contains 15 residues. Germline V gene lookup returns CDR1 SEHNR and CDR2 FQNEAQ (reference sequence). The V gene lost 5 bases and the J gene lost 0 bases, with 13 bases spanning the gap. CDR3 region: CASSPRGPANYGYTF. The CDR3, as DNA: TGTGCCAGCAGCCCTAGGGGCCCAGCTAACTATGGCTACACCTTC.

This clonotype has ten or more counts. The chain uses TRBV4-2 and TRBJ2-1; D gene ambiguous. Per the germline V gene, CDR1 is LGHNA and CDR2 is YNFKEQ. V lost 5 bases, J lost 5 bases, and 4 bases lay in between. The length of the CDR3 is 11 residues. The CDR3, as DNA: TGTGCCAGCAGCGCGCACAATGAGCAGTTCTTC. Encoded protein: CASSAHNEQFF.

In this sample, this clonotype turned up a few times. CDR3 loop: CSARDSLRSPDTQYF. The CDR3 DNA is TGCAGTGCTAGAGATAGCCTGCGGTCTCCAGATACGCAGTATTTT. This chain connects TRBV20-1 to TRBJ2-3; D not resolved. CDR3 length equals 15 residues. Germline-derived CDR1 and CDR2 are DFQATT and SNEGSKA (reference sequence). The germline V and J ends were trimmed by 0 bases and 4 bases, with 14 bases remaining between them.

This clonotype was picked up many times. This rearrangement joins TRBV6-5 to TRBJ2-3; TRBD1 agrees at 9 bases. Germline V CDR1 and CDR2: MNHEY, SVGAGI. The CDR3 has 16 residues. The ends lost 2 bases at V and 6 bases at J; junction bases unmatched: 9. Here the CDR3 reads CASSYGGTGWSDTQYF. The CDR3 DNA reads TGTGCCAGCAGTTACGGCGGGACAGGGTGGTCGGATACGCAGTATTTT.

Ten or more counts support this clonotype. This chain joins TRBV5-1 and TRBJ2-3; 8 bases align to TRBD2. The CDR3 length is 16 residues. V gave up 4 bases and J gave up 0 bases; unmatched junction bases: 7. Germline loops: CDR1 SGHRS, CDR2 YFSETQ. CDR3 amino acids: CASSVTSGVSTDTQYF. In DNA, the CDR3 is TGCGCCAGCAGCGTAACTAGCGGAGTTAGCACAGATACGCAGTATTTT.

This clonotype appeared a few times. The V and J genes are TRBV4-1 and TRBJ2-1, with a tentative D call TRBD2 (6 bases). Germline CDR1 MGHRA, CDR2 YSYEKL. Trimming removed 4 bases from V and 4 bases from J, with 17 bases in between. This CDR3 comprises 16 residues. CDR3 bases: TGCGCCAGCAGCCCCCAAATGGCGGGGCCATACAATGAGCAGTTCTTC. Translating it yields CASSPQMAGPYNEQFF.

This clonotype showed up just a few times. This chain connects TRBV5-1 to TRBJ1-1; the match to TRBD1 covers 9 bases. Losses at the gene ends were 4 bases for V and 4 bases for J; bases not matched to a gene: 14. In germline, CDR1 is SGHRS, CDR2 YFSETQ. The CDR3 is 17 residues long. The CDR3 DNA sequence: TGCGCCAGCAGCGCAGGAACCGGGACAGGGTCTCCCACTGAAGCTTTCTTT. Residues: CASSAGTGTGSPTEAFF. Full variable domain (outside the CDR3, taken from reference TRBV5-1 and TRBJ1-1): KAGVTQTPRYLIKTRGQQVTLSCSPISGHRSVSWYQQTPGQGLQFLFEYFSETQRNKGNFPGRFSGRQFSNSRSEMNVSTLELGDSALYLCASSAGTGTGSPTEAFFGQGTRLTVV.

The CDR3 DNA is TGTGCCATCAAAGAACCCCTGACAGTCCTTCAGTTCTTC. As protein: CAIKEPLTVLQFF. The V call is TRBV10-3, the J call TRBJ2-1; D possibly corresponds to TRBD1 (5 bases). The V end was cut by 7 bases, the J end by 13 bases, with 20 bases between. Per germline, CDR1 ENHRY and CDR2 SYGVKD. This CDR3 has 13 residues.

The table lists this clonotype with many counts. The chain recombines TRBV20-1 with TRBJ2-1; 7 nucleotides align to TRBD1. The V gene end was trimmed by 5 bases and the J gene end by 1 base; junction bases not matched to a gene: 11. The CDR3 spans 16 residues. Germline loops: CDR1 DFQATT, CDR2 SNEGSKA (reference sequence). The CDR3 here is CSASRTGAVSYNEQFF. CDR3 coding DNA: TGCAGTGCTTCCCGTACAGGGGCGGTATCCTACAATGAGCAGTTCTTC.